Listed below are T cell receptor beta chains from one sample, sequenced in a study of CD8 T cells in ankylosing spondylitis. MiXCR was run by TCRdb on the 5' RACE reads, yielding one entry per CDR3 protein. The profile shows hundreds of thousands of distinct CDR3 sequences, 12% of them singletons. Material: blood, either unsorted or a sorted T cell fraction (not recorded which). The origin of the receptors is a male donor with ankylosing spondylitis. CDR3s include the opening cysteine and the closing phenylalanine or tryptophan. Each record gives: V gene, clone size, J gene, CDR3 length, D gene, CDR3 protein, CDR3 DNA. D genes are given only for firm matches. Only some rows state a clone size, as once, few, many or a class for expanded clones.

V gene: TRBV7-2
clone size: many
J gene: TRBJ1-2
CDR3 length: 14
D gene: NA
CDR3 protein: CASSPAYTNYGYTF
CDR3 DNA: TGTGCCAGCAGCCCGGCGTACACTAACTATGGCTACACCTTC

V gene: TRBV12-3/TRBV12-4
clone size: NA
J gene: TRBJ1-5
CDR3 length: 16
D gene: NA
CDR3 protein: CASNPQASYSNQPQHF
CDR3 DNA: TGTGCCAGCAACCCGCAGGCTTCTTATAGCAATCAGCCCCAGCATTTT

V gene: TRBV7-9
clone size: few
J gene: TRBJ2-1
CDR3 length: 17
D gene: TRBD1
CDR3 protein: CASSPRGTSRSYNEQFF
CDR3 DNA: TGTGCCAGCAGCCCCAGGGGGACCAGTCGCTCCTACAATGAGCAGTTCTTC

V gene: TRBV19
clone size: few
J gene: TRBJ1-1
CDR3 length: 13
D gene: NA
CDR3 protein: CASSIKGRSEAFF
CDR3 DNA: TGTGCCAGTAGTATCAAGGGGCGAAGCGAAGCTTTCTTT

V gene: TRBV12-3/TRBV12-4
clone size: few
J gene: TRBJ2-7
CDR3 length: 14
D gene: NA
CDR3 protein: CASSSLSGSNEQYF
CDR3 DNA: TGTGCCAGCAGTTCCCTTTCCGGGAGTAACGAGCAGTACTTC

V gene: TRBV7-2
clone size: NA
J gene: TRBJ2-1
CDR3 length: 13
D gene: TRBD2
CDR3 protein: CASGTSGGDEQFF
CDR3 DNA: TGTGCCAGCGGGACTAGCGGGGGGGATGAGCAGTTCTTC

V gene: TRBV12-5
clone size: few
J gene: TRBJ2-7
CDR3 length: 12
D gene: NA
CDR3 protein: CASGLDIYEQYF
CDR3 DNA: TGTGCTAGTGGTTTGGACATCTACGAGCAGTACTTC

V gene: TRBV5-6
clone size: NA
J gene: TRBJ1-4
CDR3 length: 16
D gene: NA
CDR3 protein: CASARAVVATNEKLFF
CDR3 DNA: TGTGCCAGCGCTCGTGCCGTAGTTGCAACTAATGAAAAACTGTTTTTT

V gene: TRBV6-2/TRBV6-3
clone size: NA
J gene: TRBJ2-3
CDR3 length: 15
D gene: TRBD2
CDR3 protein: CASSSPPGRADTQYF
CDR3 DNA: TGTGCCAGCAGTTCCCCCCCTGGGAGGGCGGATACGCAGTATTTT

V gene: TRBV12-3/TRBV12-4
clone size: few
J gene: TRBJ1-2
CDR3 length: 12
D gene: NA
CDR3 protein: CASSLQQNGYTF
CDR3 DNA: TGTGCCAGCAGTTTACAGCAAAATGGCTACACCTTC

V gene: TRBV20-1
clone size: few
J gene: TRBJ1-1
CDR3 length: 12
D gene: NA
CDR3 protein: CSAPPGDTEAFF
CDR3 DNA: TGCAGTGCTCCCCCCGGGGACACTGAAGCTTTCTTT